This T cell receptor (beta chain) was sequenced in a study of human T cells and chemical hapten exposure. Overall study: The study sensitized with 2% DPC on a 2 cm by 2 cm patch of upper inner arm skin. Across the whole study, which lasted roughly 24 weeks, patients were given diphenylcyclopropenone on the scalp once a week.

A single record per CDR3 protein comes from TCRdb applying MiXCR to the RACE reads. Among about 98,000 distinct CDR3 sequences listed, 10% to 13% were seen once. This CDR3 spans 15 amino acids. CDR1 and CDR2 (germline): SGHRS, YFSETQ. With V trimmed by 4 bases and J by 3 bases, 7 bases remained unmatched. The time point is: pre-sensitization, week 0. Treatment specified: therapeutic diphenylcyclopropenone sensitization with weekly scalp DPC. This clonotype was counted many times. The input for sequencing was whole blood, taken in connection with sensitization to the hapten diphenylcyclopropenone (DPC). The J gene is TRBJ2-1, the V gene TRBV5-1, with 7 bases identical to TRBD1. This TCR was sampled from a woman between 55 and 75 years old with alopecia areata. Some clones in this sample may be carry-over from other donors' samples. The CDR3 loop is CASSPLAGGYNEQFF. CDR3 sequence (DNA): TGCGCCAGCAGCCCCCTTGCAGGGGGCTACAATGAGCAGTTCTTC.